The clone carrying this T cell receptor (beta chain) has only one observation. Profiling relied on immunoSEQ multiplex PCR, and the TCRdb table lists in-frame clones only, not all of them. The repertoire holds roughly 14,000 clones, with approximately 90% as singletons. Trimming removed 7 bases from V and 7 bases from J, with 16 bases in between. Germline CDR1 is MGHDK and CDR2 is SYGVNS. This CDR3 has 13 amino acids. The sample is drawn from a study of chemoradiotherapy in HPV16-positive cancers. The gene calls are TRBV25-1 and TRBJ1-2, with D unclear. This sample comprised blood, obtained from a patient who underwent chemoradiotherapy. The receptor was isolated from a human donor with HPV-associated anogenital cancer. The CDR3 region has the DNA TGTGCCAGCACCCCGGGTGATAGGGCTGGCTACACCTTC. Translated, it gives CASTPGDRAGYTF.